A single sample gave rise to the 26 T cell receptor beta chains below, sequenced in a study of blood T cell repertoires in COVID-19. Some clones are missing from TCRdb's copy, which holds only in-frame ones; the method was immunoSEQ multiplex PCR. The repertoire holds over 300,000 clones, with over 75% as singletons. Input material: PBMCs or T cells enriched from blood (not recorded which). These receptors were taken from a woman aged 18-29 years who had recovered from COVID-19.

This chain links TRBV7-9 with TRBJ2-1; tentatively, D is TRBD1 (5 bases). CDR3 length equals 15 residues. V was clipped by 3 bases and J by 0 bases, with 9 bases between them. Germline lookup yields CDR1 SEHNR and CDR2 FQNEAQ (reference sequence). CDR3 bases: TGTGCCAGCAGCTTGGGGCATAGCTCCTACAATGAGCAGTTCTTC. Translated, it gives CASSLGHSSYNEQFF.

There are a few counts of this clone. The chain combines TRBV3-1 (or the pseudogene TRBV3-2) with TRBJ1-1, with D tentatively TRBD1 (5 bases). Germline V gene sequence: CDR1 LGHDT, CDR2 YNNKEL (reference sequence). The CDR3 runs to 13 residues. The V gene lost 4 bases and the J gene lost 2 bases, with 8 bases spanning the gap. CDR3 DNA sequence: TGTGCCAGCAGCCCAAGGGGAAACACTGAAGCTTTCTTT. Amino acid sequence: CASSPRGNTEAFF.

The J gene is TRBJ1-1, the V gene TRBV11-2; D remains unclear. Trimming removed 5 bases from V and 5 bases from J, with 12 bases in between. The length of the CDR3 is 13 residues. Per germline, CDR1 SGHAT and CDR2 FQNNGV. The CDR3 spells CASSPEAGTEAFF. CDR3 bases: TGTGCCAGCAGCCCCGAAGCGGGTACTGAAGCTTTCTTT.

CDR3 sequence: CATSDRLAGGGGPYNEQFF. In DNA, the CDR3 is TGTGCCACCAGTGATCGACTAGCGGGAGGAGGTGGTCCCTACAATGAGCAGTTCTTC. The chain carries TRBV24-1 and TRBJ2-1; 13 bases are a match to TRBD2. The J segment lost 2 bases and the V segment lost 3 bases, leaving 9 bases of the junction unmatched. The CDR3 has 19 amino acids. Germline CDR1 reads KGHDR; CDR2 reads SFDVKD.

This chain joins TRBV7-9 and TRBJ1-1; no clear D gene. CDR3 length equals 14 residues. Germline V gives CDR1 SEHNR, CDR2 FQNEAQ (reference sequence). Trimming cost V 4 bases and J 2 bases, with 11 bases left between them. CDR3 residues: CASSSAGSNTEAFF. The CDR3 region has the DNA TGTGCCAGCAGCTCCGCCGGGAGCAACACTGAAGCTTTCTTT.

J is TRBJ2-5 and V is TRBV15; the D gene is possibly TRBD2 (7 bases). Germline V gene sequence: CDR1 LNHNV, CDR2 YYDKDF (reference sequence). This CDR3 has 15 amino acids. V dropped 3 bases and J dropped 9 bases, with 20 bases sitting between them. The CDR3 reads CATSRGRGTGTAQYF. Here the CDR3 DNA reads TGTGCCACCAGCAGGGGGAGGGGGACCGGGACGGCCCAGTACTTC.

The rearrangement links TRBV27 to TRBJ1-1, with 7 bases that match TRBD1. CDR1 and CDR2 from the germline V gene are MNHEY and SMNVEV (reference sequence). This CDR3 has 15 amino acids. The V segment lost 3 bases and the J segment 0 bases; nucleotides outside the gene matches: 4. The CDR3 coding sequence is TGTGCCAGCAGTTTTGGGACAGACATGAACACTGAAGCTTTCTTT. Its protein product is CASSFGTDMNTEAFF.

V usage is TRBV7-9 and J usage is TRBJ1-2; 8 positions match TRBD1. CDR1 and CDR2 (germline): SEHNR, FQNEAQ (reference sequence). The CDR3 has 15 residues. V gave up 6 bases and J gave up 4 bases; unmatched junction bases: 10. CDR3 bases: TGTGCCAGCAGGCCAACCGGGACAGGACTCTATGGCTACACCTTC. Residues: CASRPTGTGLYGYTF.

The chain has TRBV5-1 and TRBJ1-1, with 7 bases identical to TRBD1. After removal of 4 bases from V and 5 bases from J, the junction contained 8 bases not matched to a gene. Germline V gene lookup returns CDR1 SGHRS and CDR2 YFSETQ. The CDR3 contains 14 residues. CDR3 nucleotide sequence: TGCGCCAGCAGCGCGACAGGGTTTGGGACTGAAGCTTTCTTT. This sequence encodes CASSATGFGTEAFF.

This clone was seen only once. The chain couples TRBV6-1 to TRBJ2-7; D is perhaps TRBD1 (5 bases). V lost 2 bases, J lost 7 bases, and 12 bases lay in between. CDR3 length: 13 amino acids. CDR1 is MNHNS, CDR2 SASEGT, per germline. In DNA, the CDR3 is TGTGCCAGCAGTGAATATAGGGGTGGTGAGCAGTACTTC. Translated, it gives CASSEYRGGEQYF.

The J gene is TRBJ2-2, the V gene TRBV3-1 (or the pseudogene TRBV3-2); 14 positions agree with TRBD2. The trim removed 4 bases at V and 7 bases at J, leaving 5 bases unmatched. Per the germline V gene, CDR1 is LGHDT and CDR2 is YNNKEL (reference sequence). The CDR3 consists of 16 residues. CDR3 amino acids: CASSPGGLAGVGELFF. Written as DNA, the CDR3 is TGTGCCAGCAGCCCAGGGGGACTAGCGGGAGTCGGGGAGCTGTTTTTT.

The rearrangement joins TRBV24-1 to TRBJ1-3, with 8 bases identical to TRBD1. V was clipped by 9 bases and J by 0 bases; unmatched bases: 9. The CDR3 is 16 amino acids. Germline assignment: CDR1 KGHDR and CDR2 SFDVKD. Here the CDR3 DNA reads TGTGCCACCGACAGGGGCTGGGAGGACTCTGGAAACACCATATATTTT. The encoded protein is CATDRGWEDSGNTIYF.

The chain couples TRBV6-5 to TRBJ2-2, with TRBD2 identical over 12 bases. The CDR3 sequence is 15 residues long. The germline V gene has CDR1 MNHEY and CDR2 SVGAGI. V gave up 6 bases and J gave up 7 bases; unmatched junction bases: 6. The DNA of the CDR3 is TGTGCCAGCAGCTCACTAGCGGGAGGCGTCGGGGAGCTGTTTTTT. Its protein product is CASSSLAGGVGELFF.

The V and J genes are TRBV18 and TRBJ1-2; 9 nucleotides align to TRBD1. Germline assignment: CDR1 KGHSH and CDR2 LQKENI. The J segment lost 7 bases and the V segment lost 0 bases, leaving 6 bases of the junction unmatched. This CDR3 comprises 15 residues. CDR3 protein: CASSPPWETGGGYTF. The CDR3 nucleotides read TGTGCCAGCTCACCACCCTGGGAGACAGGGGGTGGCTACACCTTC.

The chain carries TRBV2 and TRBJ2-1; the D is unclear. Trimming stripped 0 bases from V and 9 bases from J, with 12 bases between. Germline loops: CDR1 SNHLY, CDR2 FYNNEI. This CDR3 contains 14 residues. CDR3 residues: CASSEAWSDTEQFF. As DNA, the CDR3 is TGTGCCAGCAGTGAAGCTTGGTCAGACACTGAGCAGTTCTTC.

This sequence joins TRBV3-1 (or the pseudogene TRBV3-2) and TRBJ1-3; D possibly corresponds to TRBD1 (5 bases). The V end lost 2 bases, the J end lost 5 bases, and 16 bases lay between the germline ends. The CDR3 consists of 16 residues. Germline-derived CDR1 and CDR2 are LGHDT and YNNKEL (reference sequence). CDR3 region: CASSQYLQGFRNTIYF. The CDR3 nucleotides read TGTGCCAGCAGCCAATATCTTCAGGGATTCCGAAACACCATATATTTT.

The V call is TRBV24-1, the J call TRBJ2-5; TRBD2 agrees at 7 bases. CDR1 is KGHDR and CDR2 is SFDVKD in the germline V gene. Trimming removed 1 base from V and 7 bases from J; junction bases left unmatched: 8. The CDR3 extends over 15 amino acids. CDR3 protein: CATSDFGGAGSTQYF. The DNA for the CDR3 is TGTGCCACCAGTGATTTTGGAGGAGCGGGGTCGACCCAGTACTTC.

CDR3 loop: CASRWTGKNEQYF. In DNA form, the CDR3 reads TGTGCCAGCAGGTGGACAGGGAAAAACGAGCAGTACTTC. This sequence joins TRBV2 and TRBJ2-7; 8 bases map to TRBD1. This CDR3 spans 13 amino acids. V was pared by 6 bases and J by 5 bases, with 6 bases of the junction left unmatched. Germline assignment: CDR1 SNHLY and CDR2 FYNNEI.

The chain uses TRBV5-1 and TRBJ2-7; 9 bases agree with TRBD1. Per germline, CDR1 SGHRS and CDR2 YFSETQ. The CDR3 extends over 14 amino acids. Trimming removed 3 bases from V and 2 bases from J; junction bases left unmatched: 3. The CDR3, as DNA: TGCGCCAGCAGCTACAGGGGGCAGACCTACGAGCAGTACTTC. This codes for CASSYRGQTYEQYF.

The V and J genes are TRBV3-1 (or the pseudogene TRBV3-2) and TRBJ1-6; tentative D call: TRBD1 (6 bases). From germline, CDR1 is LGHDT and CDR2 YNNKEL (reference sequence). This CDR3 has 15 residues. V shed 1 base and J shed 7 bases, with 11 bases lying between them. CDR3 coding DNA: TGTGCCAGCAGCCAAGTGTTGGACAGCAATTCACCCCTCCACTTT. Protein: CASSQVLDSNSPLHF.

The rearrangement joins TRBV10-2 to TRBJ2-1; 11 positions match TRBD2. After removal of 4 bases from V and 7 bases from J, the junction contained 6 bases not matched to a gene. Germline CDR1 WSHSY, CDR2 SAAADI. The CDR3 has 15 residues. CDR3 protein: CASSVNSGRGNEQFF. In DNA form, the CDR3 reads TGCGCCAGCAGTGTAAATAGCGGGAGGGGTAATGAGCAGTTCTTC.

There are a few counts of this clone. The gene calls are TRBV6-5 and TRBJ1-2; tentative D call: TRBD1 (5 bases). Per the germline V gene, CDR1 is MNHEY and CDR2 is SVGAGI. V was trimmed by 3 bases and J by 3 bases, leaving 14 bases between them. CDR3 length: 15 amino acids. Here the CDR3 DNA reads TGTGCCAGCAGTTATACTAATGGGGCCGACTATGGCTACACCTTC. This translates into CASSYTNGADYGYTF.

The V gene is TRBV27, the J gene TRBJ2-2, with 9 bases matching TRBD2. Germline V gene lookup returns CDR1 MNHEY and CDR2 SMNVEV (reference sequence). The CDR3 has 15 amino acids. Losses at the gene ends were 6 bases for V and 1 base for J; bases not matched to a gene: 3. The CDR3 is CASRRAGGNTGELFF. The CDR3 DNA sequence: TGTGCCAGCAGGAGAGCGGGGGGGAACACCGGGGAGCTGTTTTTT.

The gene calls are TRBV19 and TRBJ1-3; TRBD1 might be the D (5 bases). V lost 10 bases to trimming and J lost 0 bases, with 10 bases between them. The CDR3 contains 13 residues. The germline CDR1 and CDR2 sequences are LNHDA and SQIVND (reference sequence). In nucleotides, the CDR3 is TGTGCCACAGGGAGGGACTCTGGAAACACCATATATTTT. It translates to CATGRDSGNTIYF.

V is TRBV7-9 and J is TRBJ2-7; no definite D call. V was trimmed by 1 base and J by 0 bases, leaving 10 bases between them. The CDR3 spans 15 residues. Germline-derived CDR1 and CDR2 are SEHNR and FQNEAQ (reference sequence). In nucleotides, the CDR3 is TGTGCCAGCAGCTTAGTAAAAGCGACCTCCTACGAGCAGTACTTC. Translation: CASSLVKATSYEQYF.

V and J are TRBV7-2 and TRBJ1-4, with D possibly being TRBD1 (5 bases). Germline V gene sequence: CDR1 SGHTA, CDR2 FQGNSA. The CDR3 is 14 amino acids. V was pared by 2 bases and J by 5 bases, with 9 bases between. The CDR3 is CASSLRQQNEKLFF. CDR3 DNA: TGTGCCAGCAGCTTACGACAGCAAAATGAAAAACTGTTTTTT.